A single sample gave rise to the 22 T cell receptor beta chains below, sequenced in a study of PD-L1 blockade in urothelial cancer. The assay was immunoSEQ multiplex PCR, and TCRdb's table has in-frame clones only and misses some. Found here are some 79,000 clones, about 81% of them singletons; the top ten hold around a tenth. The sample consisted of PBMCs, taken around atezolizumab (anti-PD-L1) treatment. Receptors originate from a man between 65 and 85 years old with urothelial cancer.

The table lists this clone with a count of one. The chain employs TRBV7-2 and TRBJ2-7; D not certain. Trimming took off 1 base at V and 3 bases at J, with 10 bases between the two ends. This CDR3 spans 14 amino acids. Germline values: CDR1 SGHTA, CDR2 FQGNSA. The CDR3 loop reads CASSLVVSLYEQYF. CDR3 DNA sequence: TGTGCCAGCAGCTTAGTTGTCAGTCTCTACGAGCAGTACTTC.

The rearrangement links TRBV7-2 to TRBJ1-5; D is ambiguous. Deletions cut 2 bases from V and 2 bases from J, with 13 bases between. The CDR3 has 16 amino acids. Looked up from germline, CDR1 is SGHTA and CDR2 is FQGNSA. The DNA for the CDR3 is TGTGCCAGCAGCTTATCCGGACTCTTGCGCAATCAGCCCCAGCATTTT. Translating it yields CASSLSGLLRNQPQHF.

This clone appeared a few times. The CDR3: CASSLGVGRGSPLHF. CDR3 in DNA: TGTGCCAGCAGCTTAGGTGTCGGGAGGGGTTCACCCCTCCACTTT. The rearrangement joins TRBV7-2 to TRBJ1-6, with D possibly matching TRBD1 (5 bases). This CDR3 has 15 residues. Germline V gene data show CDR1 as SGHTA and CDR2 as FQGNSA. Trimming removed 1 base from V and 9 bases from J, with 13 bases in between. The full variable domain, rest sourced from reference TRBV7-2 and TRBJ1-6, is GAGVSQSPSNKVTEKGKDVELRCDPISGHTALYWYRQSLGQGLEFLIYFQGNSAPDKSGLPSDRFSAERTGGSVSTLTIQRTQQEDSAVYLCASSLGVGRGSPLHFGNGTRLTVT.

The chain joins TRBV18 to TRBJ1-4, with unresolved D. This CDR3 comprises 15 residues. Germline V gives CDR1 KGHSH, CDR2 LQKENI. Trimming pared 1 base from V and 2 bases from J, leaving 8 bases between. CDR3 sequence reads: CASSPRLRTNEKLFF. In DNA, the CDR3 is TGTGCCAGCTCACCACGTTTACGGACTAATGAAAAACTGTTTTTT.

The chain links TRBV11-3 to TRBJ2-3, with D possibly matching TRBD1 (5 bases). This CDR3 is 13 amino acids long. CDR1 SGHNT and CDR2 YENEEA come from the germline V gene. Trimming left V 5 bases short and J 4 bases short, with 10 bases between. CDR3 sequence: CASSQGGSDTQYF. CDR3 nucleotides: TGTGCCAGCAGCCAGGGCGGATCAGATACGCAGTATTTT.

This sequence joins TRBV2 and TRBJ1-1; D call uncertain. The CDR3 sequence is 13 residues long. With 7 bases removed from V and 4 bases from J, the gap between germline ends came to 13 bases. Germline V CDR1 and CDR2: SNHLY, FYNNEI. CDR3 protein: CASKAGEGTEAFF. DNA of the CDR3: TGTGCCAGCAAAGCGGGAGAAGGCACTGAAGCTTTCTTT.

This chain's CDR3 is CASSFRGTFDQPQHF. The CDR3 region has the DNA TGTGCCAGCAGTTTCAGGGGGACCTTTGATCAGCCCCAGCATTTT. The V call is TRBV27, the J call TRBJ1-5; TRBD1 agrees at 7 bases. CDR1 MNHEY and CDR2 SMNVEV come from the germline V gene (reference sequence). This CDR3 spans 15 amino acids. With 3 bases clipped from V and 5 bases from J, the junction kept 7 bases outside the gene matches.

The chain combines TRBV6-1 with TRBJ2-3, with TRBD2 as a possible D gene (5 bases). Germline assignment: CDR1 MNHNS and CDR2 SASEGT. This CDR3 comprises 15 residues. Trimming left V 3 bases short and J 0 bases short, with 10 bases between. The CDR3 protein is CASSEEARSTDTQYF. The CDR3 region has the DNA TGTGCCAGCAGTGAGGAGGCAAGGAGCACAGATACGCAGTATTTT.

This clone was counted many times. The same CDR3 arises from other DNA sequences in this sample as well. The V call is TRBV5-6, the J call TRBJ1-1; D remains ambiguous. Germline lookup yields CDR1 SGHDT and CDR2 YYEEEE. Trimming left V 4 bases short and J 1 base short, with 11 bases between. This CDR3 has 14 residues. CDR3 in amino acids: CASSRYTRNTEAFF. CDR3 sequence (DNA): TGTGCCAGCAGCCGATACACTAGGAACACTGAAGCTTTCTTT.

The chain combines TRBV18 with TRBJ1-2; 7 nucleotides line up with TRBD1. This CDR3 has 13 amino acids. The junction had 4 bases not matched to a gene; V was cut back by 6 bases and J by 3 bases. Germline V CDR1 and CDR2: KGHSH, LQKENI. The chain's CDR3 is CASSGTGDYGYTF. The CDR3 coding sequence is TGTGCCAGCTCGGGTACAGGGGACTATGGCTACACCTTC.

The rearrangement joins TRBV4-2 to TRBJ2-3; no firm D call. This CDR3 is 16 amino acids long. Germline loops: CDR1 LGHNA, CDR2 YNFKEQ. With 0 bases removed from V and 2 bases from J, the gap between germline ends came to 12 bases. The CDR3 sequence is CASSQEDIGPTDTQYF. CDR3 nucleotide sequence: TGTGCCAGCAGCCAAGAAGACATAGGCCCCACAGATACGCAGTATTTT.

The chain links TRBV19 to TRBJ2-6, with D possibly TRBD1 on 6 matching bases. Germline CDR1 reads LNHDA; CDR2 reads SQIVND (reference sequence). This CDR3 is 20 amino acids long. Between the trimmed V and J ends, which lost 7 bases and 2 bases, there was a span of 27 bases. The CDR3 is CASTPYAPTGIYAGANVLTF. In DNA form, the CDR3 reads TGTGCCAGTACCCCATATGCGCCCACAGGGATTTATGCTGGGGCCAACGTCCTGACTTTC. Full variable domain (rest looked up from reference TRBV19 and TRBJ2-6): DGGITQSPKYLFRKEGQNVTLSCEQNLNHDAMYWYRQDPGQGLRLIYYSQIVNDFQKGDIAEGYSVSREKKESFPLTVTSAQKNPTAFYLCASTPYAPTGIYAGANVLTFGAGSRLTVL.

The CDR3 loop reads CASSLELGRGMNTEAFF. As DNA, the CDR3 is TGTGCCAGCAGCTTGGAATTGGGGCGGGGGATGAACACTGAAGCTTTCTTT. J is TRBJ1-1 and V is TRBV5-6; D perhaps matches TRBD1 (5 bases). V was shortened by 0 bases and J by 0 bases, with 15 bases between the two germline ends. Germline CDR1 reads SGHDT; CDR2 reads YYEEEE. This CDR3 is built from 17 residues.

The V call is TRBV28, the J call TRBJ1-1; D is unclear. Per the germline V gene, CDR1 is MDHEN and CDR2 is SYDVKM. This CDR3 is 13 amino acids long. Trimming pared 5 bases from V and 9 bases from J, leaving 16 bases between. The DNA of the CDR3 is TGTGCCAGCAGTCTTGACATGGATTTTAAAGCTTTCTTT. Translating gives CASSLDMDFKAFF.

The V and J genes are TRBV29-1 and TRBJ2-1, with 9 bases fitting TRBD2. Germline CDR1 and CDR2: SQVTM and ANQGSEA. With V trimmed by 7 bases and J by 6 bases, 1 base remained unmatched. This CDR3 is built from 11 residues. The CDR3 DNA follows: TGCAGCGGCGGGAGGGGCAATGAGCAGTTCTTC. The encoded protein is CSGGRGNEQFF.

The genes are TRBV11-2 and TRBJ1-4; D unresolved. V was shortened by 4 bases and J by 3 bases, with 15 bases between the two germline ends. The CDR3 runs to 16 residues. The germline V gene encodes CDR1 SGHAT and CDR2 FQNNGV. The CDR3: CASSSQGGRANEKLFF. CDR3 sequence (DNA): TGTGCCAGCAGCTCCCAAGGAGGGAGAGCTAATGAAAAACTGTTTTTT.

This clone has just a few counts. This chain joins TRBV6-5 and TRBJ1-3; 7 positions agree with TRBD1. V dropped 7 bases and J dropped 5; count of bases not matched to a gene: 11. CDR3 length: 15 amino acids. The germline V gene has CDR1 MNHEY and CDR2 SVGAGI. As DNA, the CDR3 is TGTGCCAGCACCGACTCGGGGACAGCGAGAAACACCATATATTTT. Protein product: CASTDSGTARNTIYF.

This clone appeared a single time. The chain combines TRBV11-2 with TRBJ2-7; TRBD1 might be the D (6 bases). Trimming pared 3 bases from V and 5 bases from J, leaving 8 bases between. The CDR3 contains 12 residues. Germline V gene data show CDR1 as SGHAT and CDR2 as FQNNGV. The CDR3 spells CASSFSGDEQYF. For the CDR3, the DNA is TGTGCCAGCAGCTTCTCAGGGGACGAGCAGTACTTC.

The table lists this clone with a few counts. The chain recombines TRBV28 with TRBJ2-3, with TRBD2 matching 9 bases. CDR1 and CDR2 (germline): MDHEN, SYDVKM. The CDR3 consists of 15 residues. The V segment lost 6 bases and the J segment 4 bases; nucleotides outside the gene matches: 8. The CDR3 sequence is CASSQAGGGSDTQYF. CDR3 nucleotides: TGTGCCAGCAGCCAAGCGGGGGGCGGGTCAGATACGCAGTATTTT.

V and J are TRBV7-8 and TRBJ2-1, with TRBD2 matching 8 bases. Germline V gives CDR1 SGHVS, CDR2 FQNEAQ. The CDR3 runs to 15 residues. With 5 bases clipped from V and 5 bases from J, the junction kept 8 bases outside the gene matches. The CDR3 DNA is TGTGCCAGCAGCCTGTCCGGGGGGGCCGACAATGAGCAGTTCTTC. Translation gives CASSLSGGADNEQFF.

The chain recombines TRBV7-2 with TRBJ1-4; D uncertain. Trimming removed 5 bases at V and 3 bases at J, with 7 bases between. Germline CDR1 SGHTA, CDR2 FQGNSA. This CDR3 is built from 13 residues. CDR3 sequence (DNA): TGTGCCAGCAGCCTAGGGCCTAATGAAAAACTGTTTTTT. Amino acids: CASSLGPNEKLFF.

The V call is TRBV14, the J call TRBJ2-5; 8 positions match TRBD2. After removal of 3 bases from V and 2 bases from J, the junction contained 5 bases not matched to a gene. Germline-derived CDR1 and CDR2 are SGHDN and FVKESK. This CDR3 has 15 residues. The CDR3 DNA sequence: TGTGCCAGCAGCCAGTGGGCTAGCGGGCAAGAGACCCAGTACTTC. Encoded protein: CASSQWASGQETQYF. The full variable domain, with the rest looked up from reference TRBV14 and TRBJ2-5, is EAGVTQFPSHSVIEKGQTVTLRCDPISGHDNLYWYRRVMGKEIKFLLHFVKESKQDESGMPNNRFLAERTGGTYSTLKVQPAELEDSGVYFCASSQWASGQETQYFGPGTRLLVL.